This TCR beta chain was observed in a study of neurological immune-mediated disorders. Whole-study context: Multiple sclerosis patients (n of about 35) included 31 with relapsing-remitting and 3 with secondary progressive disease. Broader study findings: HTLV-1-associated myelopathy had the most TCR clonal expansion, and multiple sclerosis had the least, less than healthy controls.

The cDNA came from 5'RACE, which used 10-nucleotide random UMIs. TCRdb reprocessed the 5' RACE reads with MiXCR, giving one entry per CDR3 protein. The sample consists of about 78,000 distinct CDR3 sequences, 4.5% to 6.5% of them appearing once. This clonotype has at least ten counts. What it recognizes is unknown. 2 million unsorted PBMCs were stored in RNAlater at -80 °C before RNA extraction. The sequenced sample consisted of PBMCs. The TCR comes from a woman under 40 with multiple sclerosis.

As DNA, the CDR3 is TGTGCCAGCTCTCAGACTAGCGGGAGGAGCACAGATACGCAGTATTTT. This encodes CASSQTSGRSTDTQYF. The rearrangement joins TRBV18 to TRBJ2-3; 13 nucleotides agree with TRBD2. Germline CDR1 reads KGHSH; CDR2 reads LQKENI. The CDR3 is 16 amino acids. V lost 6 bases to trimming and J lost 0 bases; unmatched junction nucleotides: 3. The entire variable domain, with the rest obtained from reference TRBV18 and TRBJ2-3, is as follows: NAGVMQNPRHLVRRRGQEARLRCSPMKGHSHVYWYRQLPEEGLKFMVYLQKENIIDESGMPKERFSAEFPKEGPSILRIQQVVRGDSAAYFCASSQTSGRSTDTQYFGPGTRLTVL.